These T cell receptor beta chains were read from a single sample in a study of blood T cell repertoires in COVID-19. The data were produced by immunoSEQ multiplex PCR, yet TCRdb's version contains in-frame clones alone and is incomplete. The table shows over 150,000 clones, with around 84% occurring only once. Sequencing input: peripheral blood. All receptors derive from a man aged 45-60 years with active or convalescent COVID-19. The CDR3 runs from the conserved cysteine through the conserved F or W. D genes are given only for firm matches. The size entry is marked missing in some rows and otherwise reads once, few, many or a size class.

size	D	V	J	CDR3	DNA
NA	TRBD2	TRBV19	TRBJ2-5	CASSIVGGGQETQYF	TGTGCCAGTAGTATAGTTGGGGGAGGGCAAGAGACCCAGTACTTC
NA	NA	TRBV7-3	TRBJ1-5	CASSSGVNQPQHF	TGTGCCAGCAGCTCTGGAGTCAATCAGCCCCAGCATTTT
few	TRBD1	TRBV2	TRBJ2-1	CASRTDRGQQFF	TGTGCCAGCAGGACAGACAGGGGGCAGCAGTTCTTC
NA	TRBD1	TRBV4-2	TRBJ1-6	CASSLNTGESPLHF	TGTGCCAGCAGCCTCAACACAGGGGAATCACCCCTCCACTTT
NA	NA	TRBV6-2/TRBV6-3	TRBJ2-5	CASSYLRVTQETQYF	TGTGCCAGCAGTTACCTCCGAGTAACCCAAGAGACCCAGTACTTC
NA	TRBD1	TRBV20-1	TRBJ2-7	CSGQGTDEQYF	TGCAGTGGACAGGGGACGGACGAGCAGTACTTC
few	NA	TRBV19	TRBJ1-2	CASSINPPGGGYTF	TGTGCCAGTAGTATAAACCCGCCCGGGGGTGGCTACACCTTC
NA	TRBD1	TRBV7-2	TRBJ2-7	CASSSGQAWGEQYF	TGTGCCAGCAGCTCCGGACAGGCCTGGGGCGAGCAGTACTTC
few	TRBD1	TRBV4-2	TRBJ2-7	CASSPGQGDYEQYF	TGTGCCAGCAGCCCCGGACAGGGCGACTACGAGCAGTACTTC
few	NA	TRBV9	TRBJ2-7	CASSVAAHETYEQYF	TGTGCCAGCAGCGTAGCAGCGCATGAGACCTACGAGCAGTACTTC
NA	NA	TRBV6-5	TRBJ2-7	CASSTGVEQYF	TGTGCCAGCAGTACGGGAGTAGAGCAGTACTTC
NA	TRBD1	TRBV27	TRBJ2-7	CASSSGTVGSYEQYF	TGTGCCAGCAGTTCCGGGACAGTGGGAAGCTACGAGCAGTACTTC
NA	NA	TRBV6-5	TRBJ1-1	CASSYPGDTEAFF	TGTGCCAGCAGTTACCCCGGGGACACTGAAGCTTTCTTT